Listed below are T cell receptor beta chains from one sample, sequenced in a study of blood T cell repertoires in COVID-19. The repertoire was sequenced with immunoSEQ multiplex PCR; TCRdb's copy has only in-frame clones and lacks some. The sample carries some 200,000 clones, less than 90% recorded once. The sample taken for sequencing was peripheral blood. The receptors originated from a woman aged 40 to 50 with acute or convalescent COVID-19. Both conserved end residues are part of each CDR3. The D gene is left open where the match is weak. Rows give clone size only sometimes, using once, few, many, or a class for an expanded clone.

d_call: -
j_call: TRBJ2-5
clone_size: -
v_call: TRBV15
cdr3_aa: CATSRGEVQETQYF
cdr3_nt: TGTGCCACCAGCAGAGGTGAGGTCCAAGAGACCCAGTACTTC

d_call: -
j_call: TRBJ1-2
clone_size: -
v_call: TRBV20-1
cdr3_aa: CSAKRPYGYTF
cdr3_nt: TGCAGTGCAAAGCGACCCTATGGCTACACCTTC

d_call: -
j_call: TRBJ2-7
clone_size: once
v_call: TRBV3-1/TRBV3-2
cdr3_aa: CASSQVGAASYEQYF
cdr3_nt: TGTGCCAGCAGCCAAGTAGGCGCGGCCTCCTACGAGCAGTACTTC

d_call: TRBD2
j_call: TRBJ2-1
clone_size: -
v_call: TRBV5-6
cdr3_aa: CASSLRPTSGIYEQFF
cdr3_nt: TGTGCCAGCAGCTTGCGGCCGACTAGCGGGATCTATGAGCAGTTCTTC

d_call: -
j_call: TRBJ1-4
clone_size: few
v_call: TRBV7-4
cdr3_aa: CASGARQKLFF
cdr3_nt: TGTGCCAGCGGAGCCCGGCAAAAACTGTTTTTT

d_call: -
j_call: TRBJ1-4
clone_size: -
v_call: TRBV5-1
cdr3_aa: CASSLDGGANEKLFF
cdr3_nt: TGCGCCAGCAGCTTGGACGGGGGGGCTAATGAAAAACTGTTTTTT

d_call: -
j_call: TRBJ1-6
clone_size: -
v_call: TRBV2
cdr3_aa: CALKGSRNSPLHF
cdr3_nt: TGTGCCCTCAAGGGGTCCAGGAATTCACCCCTCCACTTT

d_call: TRBD2
j_call: TRBJ2-4
clone_size: -
v_call: TRBV19
cdr3_aa: CASSPRTSGGVADIQYF
cdr3_nt: TGTGCCAGTAGCCCCAGGACTAGCGGGGGGGTTGCGGACATTCAGTACTTC

d_call: -
j_call: TRBJ2-7
clone_size: -
v_call: TRBV5-1
cdr3_aa: CASSWIRGEQYF
cdr3_nt: TGCGCCAGCAGCTGGATCAGGGGCGAGCAGTACTTC

d_call: -
j_call: TRBJ1-4
clone_size: few
v_call: TRBV21-1
cdr3_aa: CASRPGRGRKEKLFF
cdr3_nt: TGTGCCAGCAGACCAGGGCGGGGGCGGAAAGAAAAACTGTTTTTT

d_call: TRBD2
j_call: TRBJ2-7
clone_size: -
v_call: TRBV25-1
cdr3_aa: CASSGDVRRGGSYEQYF
cdr3_nt: TGTGCCAGCAGTGGGGACGTGCGGCGCGGCGGGAGCTACGAGCAGTACTTC

d_call: TRBD2
j_call: TRBJ2-5
clone_size: many
v_call: TRBV4-2
cdr3_aa: CASSQDNGGGGETQYF
cdr3_nt: TGTGCCAGCAGCCAAGATAACGGCGGGGGGGGAGAGACCCAGTACTTC

d_call: TRBD1
j_call: TRBJ1-2
clone_size: -
v_call: TRBV6-1
cdr3_aa: CASSVRGDRGGTRGYTF
cdr3_nt: TGTGCCAGCAGTGTAAGGGGGGACAGGGGTGGAACTAGGGGCTACACCTTC

d_call: TRBD1
j_call: TRBJ2-2
clone_size: -
v_call: TRBV12-3/TRBV12-4
cdr3_aa: CASPAGGLFF
cdr3_nt: TGTGCCAGCCCGGCAGGGGGCCTGTTTTTT

d_call: TRBD2
j_call: TRBJ2-3
clone_size: -
v_call: TRBV7-2
cdr3_aa: CASSLDSGTLDTQYF
cdr3_nt: TGTGCCAGCAGCTTAGATAGCGGGACATTGGATACGCAGTATTTT

d_call: -
j_call: TRBJ1-5
clone_size: once
v_call: TRBV30
cdr3_aa: CAWSVLAGSEPQHF
cdr3_nt: TGTGCCTGGAGTGTACTGGCAGGTTCTGAGCCCCAGCATTTT

d_call: TRBD1
j_call: TRBJ1-3
clone_size: once
v_call: TRBV7-3
cdr3_aa: CASSSPGQGARNTIYF
cdr3_nt: TGTGCCAGCAGCTCGCCGGGACAGGGGGCCAGAAACACCATATATTTT

d_call: TRBD2
j_call: TRBJ2-1
clone_size: -
v_call: TRBV6-2/TRBV6-3
cdr3_aa: CASSSGGLNEQFF
cdr3_nt: TGTGCCAGCAGTAGCGGGGGCCTCAATGAGCAGTTCTTC

d_call: TRBD1
j_call: TRBJ1-5
clone_size: -
v_call: TRBV30
cdr3_aa: CAWSSGTGQSNQPQHF
cdr3_nt: TGTGCCTGGAGTTCAGGGACAGGGCAAAGCAATCAGCCCCAGCATTTT

d_call: TRBD2
j_call: TRBJ2-1
clone_size: -
v_call: TRBV5-1
cdr3_aa: CASSSPSGRNEQFF
cdr3_nt: TGCGCCAGCAGCTCGCCTAGCGGGCGTAATGAGCAGTTCTTC

d_call: -
j_call: TRBJ1-5
clone_size: few
v_call: TRBV27
cdr3_aa: CASSFSLAGNQPQHF
cdr3_nt: TGTGCCAGCAGTTTCTCTTTGGCAGGCAATCAGCCCCAGCATTTT

d_call: -
j_call: TRBJ1-6
clone_size: -
v_call: TRBV18
cdr3_aa: CASSEGGQDSPLHF
cdr3_nt: TGTGCCAGCTCCGAGGGGGGGCAGGATTCACCCCTCCACTTT

d_call: TRBD2
j_call: TRBJ2-1
clone_size: -
v_call: TRBV27
cdr3_aa: CASRPLAGGPGEQFF
cdr3_nt: TGTGCCAGCAGGCCCCTAGCGGGAGGGCCGGGAGAGCAGTTCTTC

d_call: TRBD2
j_call: TRBJ2-1
clone_size: -
v_call: TRBV28
cdr3_aa: CASNGGRAGNEQFF
cdr3_nt: TGTGCCAGCAACGGCGGGAGGGCCGGCAATGAGCAGTTCTTC

d_call: -
j_call: TRBJ2-7
clone_size: -
v_call: TRBV4-2
cdr3_aa: CASSQDPASNPWREQYF
cdr3_nt: TGTGCCAGCAGCCAAGATCCCGCCTCAAATCCTTGGAGGGAGCAGTACTTC

d_call: TRBD1
j_call: TRBJ2-7
clone_size: -
v_call: TRBV10-1
cdr3_aa: CASSRQGSYEQYF
cdr3_nt: TGCGCCAGCAGCCGACAGGGAAGCTACGAGCAGTACTTC

d_call: TRBD2
j_call: TRBJ2-1
clone_size: once
v_call: TRBV27
cdr3_aa: CASSPGTSEVNEQFF
cdr3_nt: TGTGCCAGCAGCCCCGGGACTAGCGAAGTCAATGAGCAGTTCTTC

d_call: -
j_call: TRBJ1-3
clone_size: -
v_call: TRBV3-1/TRBV3-2
cdr3_aa: CASSRQRAPGNTIYF
cdr3_nt: TGTGCCAGCAGCCGACAGCGGGCCCCTGGAAACACCATATATTTT

d_call: TRBD1
j_call: TRBJ2-7
clone_size: -
v_call: TRBV2
cdr3_aa: CASRSTGGYEQYF
cdr3_nt: TGTGCCAGCAGGTCGACAGGGGGCTACGAGCAGTACTTC

d_call: TRBD1
j_call: TRBJ1-2
clone_size: -
v_call: TRBV27
cdr3_aa: CASSSWDRDYGYTF
cdr3_nt: TGTGCCAGCAGTTCCTGGGACAGGGACTATGGCTACACCTTC

d_call: TRBD1
j_call: TRBJ1-2
clone_size: -
v_call: TRBV6-2/TRBV6-3
cdr3_aa: CASSPTGLRHYGYTF
cdr3_nt: TGTGCCAGCAGTCCGACAGGGCTCAGACACTATGGCTACACCTTC

d_call: -
j_call: TRBJ2-1
clone_size: few
v_call: TRBV27
cdr3_aa: CASSLGRGSEQFF
cdr3_nt: TGTGCCAGCAGTCTGGGTCGGGGTAGCGAGCAGTTCTTC

d_call: -
j_call: TRBJ2-5
clone_size: -
v_call: TRBV5-1
cdr3_aa: CASSLDAGVVETQYF
cdr3_nt: TGCGCCAGCAGCTTGGATGCAGGGGTAGTGGAGACCCAGTACTTC

d_call: TRBD2
j_call: TRBJ2-7
clone_size: -
v_call: TRBV28
cdr3_aa: CASRPGLDEYEQYF
cdr3_nt: TGTGCCAGCAGGCCGGGACTAGATGAATACGAGCAGTACTTC

d_call: -
j_call: TRBJ2-1
clone_size: -
v_call: TRBV9
cdr3_aa: CASSPPQVGSYNEQFF
cdr3_nt: TGTGCCAGCAGCCCTCCCCAGGTTGGTTCCTACAATGAGCAGTTCTTC

d_call: -
j_call: TRBJ1-5
clone_size: -
v_call: TRBV28
cdr3_aa: CASSPARVPPLYSNQPQHF
cdr3_nt: TGTGCCAGCAGCCCAGCCCGGGTCCCCCCTCTATATAGCAATCAGCCCCAGCATTTT

d_call: TRBD2
j_call: TRBJ2-3
clone_size: -
v_call: TRBV2
cdr3_aa: CASSDPGGQNTDTQYF
cdr3_nt: TGTGCCAGCAGTGACCCGGGGGGGCAAAACACAGATACGCAGTATTTT

d_call: -
j_call: TRBJ2-3
clone_size: -
v_call: TRBV9
cdr3_aa: CASSVGGLGTDTQYF
cdr3_nt: TGTGCCAGCAGCGTAGGCGGATTAGGCACAGATACGCAGTATTTT

d_call: TRBD1
j_call: TRBJ1-2
clone_size: -
v_call: TRBV30
cdr3_aa: CAWSSQTGYGYTF
cdr3_nt: TGTGCCTGGAGCTCTCAGACAGGGTATGGCTACACCTTC

d_call: -
j_call: TRBJ2-7
clone_size: -
v_call: TRBV10-2
cdr3_aa: CASSERRGERLAADLYEQYF
cdr3_nt: TGCGCCAGCAGTGAGCGACGCGGGGAGCGGTTAGCGGCAGACCTCTACGAGCAGTACTTC

d_call: TRBD1
j_call: TRBJ2-2
clone_size: -
v_call: TRBV5-4
cdr3_aa: CASRQGANTGELFF
cdr3_nt: TGTGCCAGCAGGCAGGGGGCTAACACCGGGGAGCTGTTTTTT

d_call: -
j_call: TRBJ2-2
clone_size: -
v_call: TRBV2
cdr3_aa: CASSRDTGELFF
cdr3_nt: TGTGCCAGCAGTCGGGACACCGGGGAGCTGTTTTTT

d_call: TRBD1
j_call: TRBJ2-1
clone_size: -
v_call: TRBV5-5
cdr3_aa: CASSFPQGARHEQFF
cdr3_nt: TGTGCCAGCAGCTTTCCCCAGGGGGCGAGACATGAGCAGTTCTTC

d_call: -
j_call: TRBJ2-1
clone_size: -
v_call: TRBV30
cdr3_aa: CAWSYTDTPRNEQFF
cdr3_nt: TGTGCCTGGAGTTACACGGACACACCTCGCAATGAGCAGTTCTTC